Each of the 15 T cell receptor beta chains below was sequenced from the same sample in a study of Ad26.COV2.S vaccination and SARS-CoV-2 variants (dated by TCRdb to about 2021). Library prep was done by the immunoSEQ multiplex PCR assay. Sourced from immuneACCESS, this table was stored by TCRdb with only in-frame sequences that have V and J called. A share of the clones is absent; for the studies checked, an unresolved V gene accounts for under half, and the remainder has no known explanation. This sample is represented by about 500,000 clones; roughly nine tenths of them were singletons. The ten biggest clones cover under 2% of the sample. The treatment or condition label, read with the paper, signifies: some 20 received Ad26.COV2.S at low or high dose, single or two shots; 5 received placebo; per-sample allocation not given. For vaccine and placebo recipients, repertoires were sequenced using samples collected on day 63 after the first injection.

Material: peripheral blood, obtained in a trial of Ad26.COV2.S vaccine versus placebo. The receptors come from a person aged 18-65 years who received the Ad26.COV2.S COVID-19 vaccine or a placebo.

V gene TRBV14 combines with J gene TRBJ2-4; D may be TRBD2 (5 bases). Germline assignment: CDR1 SGHDN and CDR2 FVKESK. V lost 4 bases and J 11 bases, leaving 18 bases between the germline ends. The CDR3 is 14 residues long. CDR3 sequence (DNA): TGTGCCAGCAGCCGCTCTGGGCCTAGCTTGTTTCAGTACTTC. This gives the protein CASSRSGPSLFQYF.

In DNA, the CDR3 is TGCGCCAGCAAGGCAGGGATGGCCTACGAGCAGTACTTC. Protein: CASKAGMAYEQYF. V gene TRBV10-2 combines with J gene TRBJ2-7; tentatively, D is TRBD1 (5 bases). CDR1 is WSHSY and CDR2 is SAAADI in the germline V gene. V was shortened by 7 bases and J by 2 bases, with 12 bases between the two germline ends. The CDR3 is 13 residues long.

The rearrangement links TRBV15 to TRBJ2-3, with 7 bases matching TRBD2. The germline V gene encodes CDR1 LNHNV and CDR2 YYDKDF (reference sequence). CDR3 length equals 14 residues. Unmatched junction bases numbered 1, after V lost 3 bases and J lost 1 base. In DNA form, the CDR3 reads TGTGCCACCAGCAGTGGGGGGGGCACAGATACGCAGTATTTT. Protein sequence: CATSSGGGTDTQYF.

This clone has only one observation. The gene calls are TRBV4-1 and TRBJ2-1; a possible D gene is TRBD2 (6 bases). The germline V gene has CDR1 MGHRA and CDR2 YSYEKL. Trimming removed 1 base from V and 3 bases from J, with 13 bases in between. The CDR3 length is 16 residues. CDR3 nucleotide sequence: TGCGCCAGCAGCCAAGTGCCTAGCGACCTCTACAATGAGCAGTTCTTC. It yields the protein CASSQVPSDLYNEQFF.

This clone has only one observation. V is TRBV9 and J is TRBJ1-1, with TRBD1 matching over 7 bases. This CDR3 has 15 residues. The V gene's germline CDR1 is SGDLS and CDR2 YYNGEE. J gave up 6 bases and V 0 bases, and 8 bases lay outside the gene matches. DNA for the CDR3: TGTGCCAGCAGCGTAGTGGAGGGGGCAATCGCTGAAGCTTTCTTT. This codes for CASSVVEGAIAEAFF.

The chain is built from TRBV14 and TRBJ1-6; no clear D. V gave up 1 base and J gave up 7 bases, with 11 bases separating them. From germline, CDR1 is SGHDN and CDR2 FVKESK. This CDR3 is built from 15 residues. The CDR3 here is CASSQGLNTNSPLHF. The DNA of the CDR3 is TGTGCCAGCAGCCAAGGCTTGAACACCAATTCACCCCTCCACTTT. The whole variable domain, filled in from reference TRBV14 and TRBJ1-6, reads EAGVTQFPSHSVIEKGQTVTLRCDPISGHDNLYWYRRVMGKEIKFLLHFVKESKQDESGMPNNRFLAERTGGTYSTLKVQPAELEDSGVYFCASSQGLNTNSPLHFGNGTRLTVT.

CDR3 nucleotide sequence: TGTGCCAGCAACCCCGGGACAGCTTCGGGCACTGAAGCTTTCTTT. It encodes CASNPGTASGTEAFF. This sequence joins TRBV28 and TRBJ1-1, with 7 bases lining up with TRBD1. Unmatched junction bases numbered 12, after V lost 7 bases and J lost 4 bases. The CDR3 is 15 residues long. CDR1 MDHEN and CDR2 SYDVKM come from the germline V gene. Based on the CDR3 plus reference TRBV28 and TRBJ1-1, the full variable domain is DVKVTQSSRYLVKRTGEKVFLECVQDMDHENMFWYRQDPGLGLRLIYFSYDVKMKEKGDIPEGYSVSREKKERFSLILESASTNQTSMYLCASNPGTASGTEAFFGQGTRLTVV.

The chain links TRBV29-1 to TRBJ1-5; TRBD1 aligns across 7 bases. This CDR3 has 15 residues. With 5 bases clipped from V and 1 base from J, the junction kept 8 bases outside the gene matches. Germline CDR1 is SQVTM and CDR2 is ANQGSEA. The CDR3 DNA reads TGCAGCGTTAAATCGACAGGGAAAAGCAATCAGCCCCAGCATTTT. Translating gives CSVKSTGKSNQPQHF.

In DNA form, the CDR3 reads TGTGCCAGCAGTGAACCAGGACTAGCGGGAGGATATGAGCAGTTCTTC. As protein: CASSEPGLAGGYEQFF. The rearrangement uses TRBV6-1 and TRBJ2-1; 14 nucleotides agree with TRBD2. Germline V gene data show CDR1 as MNHNS and CDR2 as SASEGT. The CDR3 is 16 residues long. J was trimmed by 8 bases and V by 2 bases; bases with no gene match: 5.

This chain joins TRBV23-1 and TRBJ2-3, with 11 nucleotides matching TRBD1. Being an ORF, TRBV23-1 has a function that is uncertain. Germline trimming cut 6 bases from V and 5 bases from J; bases unmatched to any gene: 4. The CDR3 sequence is 14 residues long. The CDR3 sequence: CASSGQGAGDTQYF. DNA of the CDR3: TGCGCCAGCAGCGGACAGGGGGCAGGAGATACGCAGTATTTT.

V and J are TRBV7-9 and TRBJ1-1; D unresolved. CDR3 length equals 15 residues. Germline CDR1 and CDR2: SEHNR and FQNEAQ (reference sequence). V lost 4 bases and J 1 base, leaving 13 bases between the germline ends. This chain's CDR3 is CASSSAAGGNTEAFF. CDR3 DNA sequence: TGTGCCAGCAGCTCCGCCGCGGGCGGGAACACTGAAGCTTTCTTT.

V is TRBV25-1 and J is TRBJ2-7, with 9 nucleotides matching TRBD1. This CDR3 contains 15 residues. Germline V gene sequence: CDR1 MGHDK, CDR2 SYGVNS. V shed 4 bases, J shed 7 bases, and the junction held 11 bases outside the gene matches. The CDR3 nucleotides are TGTGCCAGCAGTGGAGGGGGGACAGGGTCGAGGGAGCAGTACTTC. Residues: CASSGGGTGSREQYF.

This chain links TRBV9 with TRBJ1-5; D is unresolved. CDR3 length equals 14 residues. Trimming removed 4 bases from V and 4 bases from J, with 12 bases in between. CDR1 is SGDLS, CDR2 YYNGEE, per germline. The chain's CDR3 is CASSRSSGNQPQHF. In DNA form, the CDR3 reads TGTGCCAGCAGCCGTAGTTCTGGTAATCAGCCCCAGCATTTT.

The J gene is TRBJ2-5, the V gene TRBV7-3; possible D gene TRBD2, 6 bases. The germline CDR1 and CDR2 sequences are SGHTA and FQGTGA. This CDR3 is built from 15 residues. Trimming cost V 5 bases and J 4 bases, with 17 bases left between them. Here the CDR3 reads CASSGRGWEGETQYF. CDR3 DNA: TGTGCCAGCAGCGGACGGGGGTGGGAAGGAGAGACCCAGTACTTC.

This chain joins TRBV7-8 and TRBJ2-5, with TRBD2 as a possible D gene (6 bases). Looked up from germline, CDR1 is SGHVS and CDR2 is FQNEAQ. The CDR3 has 13 amino acids. V was cut by 3 bases and J by 7 bases, with 12 bases left in between. The DNA for the CDR3 is TGTGCCAGCAGCTTTTTAGAGGGAGGGACCCAGTACTTC. This codes for CASSFLEGGTQYF.